Listed below are T cell receptor beta chains from one sample, sequenced in a study of OX40 agonist ivuxolimab in advanced cancers. Only in-frame clones appear in the TCRdb table, and some are missing; sequencing was by immunoSEQ multiplex PCR. The data hold tens of thousands of clones, with roughly 87% observed a single time. The sequenced sample was CD4+ or CD8+ T cells sorted from blood, obtained in a trial of the OX40 agonist ivuxolimab. These TCRs come from an adult with an advanced solid tumor such as melanoma, head and neck, liver or kidney cancer. Each CDR3 is given with its conserved first and last residue. D genes are given only for firm matches. A clone size is listed for some rows: how often the clone was seen (once, few, many), or a class if it is expanded.

clone_size	d_call	v_call	j_call	cdr3_nt	cdr3_aa
NA	NA	TRBV5-6	TRBJ1-2	TGTGCCAGCAGCCCCCAGGGGTTTGGCTACACCTTC	CASSPQGFGYTF
NA	TRBD1	TRBV7-8	TRBJ1-2	TGTGCCAGCAGCTCGCAGAATACGGACAGGGGGAAAGGCTACACCTTC	CASSSQNTDRGKGYTF
NA	TRBD2	TRBV19	TRBJ2-7	TGTGCCAGTAGTATAGGTTGGGTCGGACTAGCGGGTCCCGGGAGCTCCTACGAGCAGTACTTC	CASSIGWVGLAGPGSSYEQYF
NA	NA	TRBV28	TRBJ2-2	TGTGCCAGCAGTTTTAAGCTGTCAGGGGAGCTGTTTTTT	CASSFKLSGELFF
once	NA	TRBV27	TRBJ1-2	TGTGCCAGCAGGGAAGGATATACAAGCGACTATGGCTACACCTTC	CASREGYTSDYGYTF
NA	TRBD2	TRBV5-4	TRBJ2-1	TGTGCCAGCAGCTTGGCTGTCGGGAGGGCCTACAATGAGCAGTTCTTC	CASSLAVGRAYNEQFF
NA	NA	TRBV2	TRBJ1-1	TGTGCCAGCAGCTTCTTTGCCTCACCCCAAGCTTTCTTT	CASSFFASPQAFF
NA	NA	TRBV4-2	TRBJ2-2	TGTGCCAGCAGCCAAGATCAGGGGCGGGACACCGGGGAGCTGTTTTTT	CASSQDQGRDTGELFF
NA	TRBD1	TRBV5-6	TRBJ1-3	TGTGCCAGCAGCTTGGGGGACAGCAACACCATATATTTT	CASSLGDSNTIYF
once	NA	TRBV10-3	TRBJ1-4	TGTGCCATCAGTGAGTTCTCAGGGCAAGAAGAAAAACTGTTTTTT	CAISEFSGQEEKLFF
NA	NA	TRBV4-1	TRBJ1-5	TGCGCCAGCAGCCGCGTACAGGAGGCGCGGGATCAGCCCCAGCATTTT	CASSRVQEARDQPQHF
NA	NA	TRBV5-1	TRBJ2-1	TGCGCCAGAAGCTTGAGGCAGGGAACCTACAATGAGCAGTTCTTC	CARSLRQGTYNEQFF
once	NA	TRBV25-1	TRBJ2-7	TGTGCCACTAGGGGGGGTCGCGAGCAGTACTTC	CATRGGREQYF
NA	NA	TRBV5-1	TRBJ2-7	TGCGCCAGCAGCCTGTTCGGGGCCCCCTCCTACGAGCAGTACTTC	CASSLFGAPSYEQYF
NA	TRBD2	TRBV7-6	TRBJ2-7	TGTGCCAGCAGCCCGGGGGGTTCTTACTACGAGCAGTACTTC	CASSPGGSYYEQYF
NA	TRBD2	TRBV9	TRBJ2-1	TGTGCCAGCAGCGTAGACCCCCGGGAGGGGAATGAGCAGTTCTTC	CASSVDPREGNEQFF
NA	TRBD1	TRBV28	TRBJ2-5	TGTGCCAGCAGGGCGACAGGGTACCAAGAGACCCAGTACTTC	CASRATGYQETQYF
NA	NA	TRBV7-9	TRBJ1-5	TGTGCCAGCAGCTTAGGAGGCCAGCCCCAGCATTTT	CASSLGGQPQHF
NA	TRBD2	TRBV9	TRBJ2-7	TGTGCCAGCAGCGTGACCAGCGGGAGTGGCTACGAGCAGTACTTC	CASSVTSGSGYEQYF
NA	NA	TRBV19	TRBJ1-6	TGTGCCAGTAGTATTAGCTCCTATAATTCACCCCTCCACTTT	CASSISSYNSPLHF
NA	TRBD1	TRBV18	TRBJ2-1	TGTGCCAGCTCAAAAAATCCGGGACAGGTATTCCTAACTGGCTACAATGAGCAGTTCTTC	CASSKNPGQVFLTGYNEQFF
NA	NA	TRBV9	TRBJ1-2	TGTGCCAGCAGCGCCCAGACGGGGACGTCAGGCTACACCTTC	CASSAQTGTSGYTF
NA	TRBD1	TRBV5-4	TRBJ1-1	TGTGCCAGCAGCCCATGGGCGGGGACAGCCACTGAAGCTTTCTTT	CASSPWAGTATEAFF
NA	TRBD2	TRBV28	TRBJ2-2	TGTGCCAGCAGTTTACTCGGCCTAGCGGGAGGGCAGGGCACCGGGGAGCTGTTTTTT	CASSLLGLAGGQGTGELFF
NA	NA	TRBV14	TRBJ2-7	TGTGCCAGCAGCCAGTACGGGTCCCCCTACGAGCAGTACTTC	CASSQYGSPYEQYF
NA	NA	TRBV4-1	TRBJ2-1	TGCGCCAGCAGCCAAGCGGCAGCCTACAATGAGCAGTTCTTC	CASSQAAAYNEQFF
NA	NA	TRBV11-2	TRBJ1-2	TGTGCCAGCAGCGGGGGGTGGGATGGCTACACCTTC	CASSGGWDGYTF
NA	TRBD1	TRBV6-1	TRBJ2-7	TGTGCCAGCGCACAGGGGTCCCCATCCTCCTACGAGCAGTACTTC	CASAQGSPSSYEQYF
once	NA	TRBV27	TRBJ2-7	TGTGCCAGCAGTCTACAATATAGCTCCTACGAGCAGTACTTC	CASSLQYSSYEQYF
once	NA	TRBV6-5	TRBJ2-5	TGTGCCAGCAGTCCCGGAGCAGGGTGGGCTGAGACCCAGTACTTC	CASSPGAGWAETQYF
NA	NA	TRBV18	TRBJ2-3	TGTGCCAGCTCACCACTGGGGGTCGGGACAGATACGCAGTATTTT	CASSPLGVGTDTQYF
once	TRBD1	TRBV13	TRBJ2-7	TGTGCCAGCAGCTCCACCGGGACAGGGGCCTACGAGCAGTACTTC	CASSSTGTGAYEQYF
NA	NA	TRBV10-1	TRBJ2-1	TGCGCCAGCAGTGAGTCTAGTACCTACAATGAGCAGTTCTTC	CASSESSTYNEQFF
NA	TRBD1	TRBV6-5	TRBJ1-1	TGTGCCAGCACAAGACAGGGCATGAACACTGAAGCTTTCTTT	CASTRQGMNTEAFF
once	TRBD2	TRBV29-1	TRBJ2-1	TGCAGCGTTGAATACGGGACTAGCGGGCTTCGAGGGGGCTACAATGAGCAGTTCTTC	CSVEYGTSGLRGGYNEQFF
once	NA	TRBV6-5	TRBJ2-1	TGTGCCAGCAGTTACGTGGGGGTTGGTGGGGAGCAGTTCTTC	CASSYVGVGGEQFF
NA	NA	TRBV19	TRBJ2-1	TGTGCCAGTAGTGCCTCCCTCGGCGGCTCCTACAATGAGCAGTTCTTC	CASSASLGGSYNEQFF
NA	NA	TRBV7-6	TRBJ2-1	TGTGCCAGCAGCTTAGCGAGCTACAATGAGCAGTTCTTC	CASSLASYNEQFF
NA	TRBD1	TRBV15	TRBJ1-1	TGTGCCACCAGCAGGGACAGGGGGCCCGGCACTGAAGCTTTCTTT	CATSRDRGPGTEAFF
NA	NA	TRBV7-9	TRBJ1-1	TGTGCCAGCAGCCCGGTTTCGGACACTGAAGCTTTCTTT	CASSPVSDTEAFF
NA	TRBD2	TRBV27	TRBJ2-7	TGTGCCAGCAGTTTATCCCTAGCGGGACCTTACGAGCAGTACTTC	CASSLSLAGPYEQYF
once	TRBD2	TRBV5-6	TRBJ2-5	TGTGCCAGCAGCCTAGATCCCACGGCTAGCGGGAGCCTTAATCAGCCGTACTTC	CASSLDPTASGSLNQPYF
once	TRBD1	TRBV7-2	TRBJ1-2	TGTGCCAGCAGCTTGGGACAGGGATATATTGACTATGGCTACACCTTC	CASSLGQGYIDYGYTF
NA	NA	TRBV7-9	TRBJ2-1	TGTGCCAGCAGCTTGCGGATGGATGAGCAGTTCTTC	CASSLRMDEQFF
NA	TRBD2	TRBV28	TRBJ2-7	TGTGCCTCACATAGCGGGCTGTACGAGCAGTACTTC	CASHSGLYEQYF
NA	NA	TRBV7-9	TRBJ2-7	TGTGCCAGCAGGGGAGGACTAACCTACGAGCAGTACTTC	CASRGGLTYEQYF
NA	NA	TRBV27	TRBJ1-4	TGTGCCAGCAGTCAGAACGTTGTCCTCGTGGGAGAAAAACTGTTTTTT	CASSQNVVLVGEKLFF